This T cell receptor (beta chain) was recorded in a study of Graves' ophthalmopathy and Graves' hyperthyroidism. The CDR3 loop spans 16 amino acids. Trimming left V 4 bases short and J 5 bases short, with 17 bases between. Germline V gene data show CDR1 as WSHSY and CDR2 as SAAADI. General study findings and limits: The model achieved about 64% sensitivity and roughly 72% specificity for ophthalmopathy progression.

The authors enrolled newly diagnosed hyperthyroidism patients aged 18 to 65 with under 2 months' duration. Clinical symptoms, serum thyroxine, TRAb, thyroid ultrasound and orbital computed tomography were relied on for diagnosis. Details on this clonotype: The antigen is not known.

The sequenced template was RNA, covering the TCR beta CDR3 region. The first round was an RT-PCR with HTBI primers, and the second round was a multiplex PCR. From the multiplex PCR reads, TCRdb called clonotypes with MiXCR, one entry per CDR3 protein. This sample has over a million distinct CDR3 sequences, with about 40% found just once. The TCR was taken from an adult man with Graves' hyperthyroidism. Sequenced: peripheral blood or thyroid tissue (not recorded which). The V call is TRBV10-2, the J call TRBJ1-4; D not resolved. DNA for the CDR3: TGCGCCAGCAGTGCCGGACTAGCGGGAGGGAATGAAAAACTGTTTTTT. It is translated as CASSAGLAGGNEKLFF.